This T cell receptor beta chain was observed in a study of OX40 agonist ivuxolimab in advanced cancers. Whole-study context: Dose-escalation patients had hepatocellular carcinoma, melanoma, renal cell or head and neck cancer. Patients were 82.7% male with ages about 20 to 79, mean approximately 58. Findings and limits, study-wide: In a subset of nonresponders, normalized T-cell clonal expansion was also low.

Repertoires were generated with immunoSEQ multiplex PCR, while TCRdb's copy carries only in-frame clones and drops some. Of roughly 70,000 clones detected, more than 75% appear once; the ten largest clones hold 2% to 3%. CDR3 length equals 18 residues. With V trimmed by 0 bases and J by 4 bases, 5 bases remained unmatched. Germline CDR1 reads LGHNA; CDR2 reads YNFKEQ. About this clone: Its antigen is unknown.

This sample comprised CD4+ or CD8+ T cells sorted from blood, obtained in a trial of the OX40 agonist ivuxolimab. The receptor comes from an adult with an advanced solid tumor such as melanoma, head and neck, liver or kidney cancer. This chain joins TRBV4-2 and TRBJ2-2; TRBD2 agrees at 13 bases. In nucleotides, the CDR3 is TGTGCCAGCAGCCAAGAACTAGCGGGGGGGTCCGTCACCGGGGAGCTGTTTTTT. Translation gives CASSQELAGGSVTGELFF.